This T cell receptor beta chain was captured by sequencing in a study of OX40 agonist ivuxolimab in advanced cancers. Background on the study: The study gave patients intravenous ivuxolimab at 0.01 to 10 mg/kg every 2 weeks.

CDR1 is SGHDN, CDR2 FVKESK, per germline. This CDR3 region has 14 residues. V was pared by 5 bases and J by 3 bases, with 14 bases between. The table came from immunoSEQ multiplex PCR; TCRdb's copy has only in-frame clones and leaves some out. The table lists 70,000 to 85,000 clones, over 85% of them singletons. This receptor was taken from an adult with an advanced solid tumor such as melanoma, head and neck, liver or kidney cancer. Sample: CD4+ or CD8+ T cells sorted from blood, taken in a trial of the OX40 agonist ivuxolimab. This chain joins TRBV14 and TRBJ2-7, with a tentative D call TRBD1 (6 bases). CDR3 residues: CASSTRQAGYEQYF. Written as DNA, the CDR3 is TGTGCCAGCAGCACACGACAGGCGGGCTACGAGCAGTACTTC. The full variable domain, in which reference TRBV14 and TRBJ2-7 provide the parts outside the CDR3, is EAGVTQFPSHSVIEKGQTVTLRCDPISGHDNLYWYRRVMGKEIKFLLHFVKESKQDESGMPNNRFLAERTGGTYSTLKVQPAELEDSGVYFCASSTRQAGYEQYFGPGTRLTVT.